These 2 T cell receptor beta chains came from one sample sequenced in a study of metastatic and nonmetastatic thyroid tumors (TCRdb year 2020). The library was obtained by PCR. Instrument used: Illumina HiSeq 4000. TCRdb reprocessed the public reads (quality trimming at Q25 with fastp, clone calling with MiXCR) and kept in-frame beta chains. The sample records roughly 20,000 clones, 20% to 30% of which are singletons. Of the sample, more than 15% is held by the ten largest clones. No patient had received any treatment before thyroid surgery. The sample consisted of blood. The receptors derive from a female donor with papillary thyroid cancer or a benign thyroid nodule (not recorded which). Some clones in this sample may be carry-over from other donors' samples.

This rearrangement joins TRBV20-1 to TRBJ1-5; 7 bases align to TRBD1. Germline CDR1 reads DFQATT; CDR2 reads SNEGSKA (reference sequence). The junction had 11 bases not matched to a gene; V was cut back by 6 bases and J by 0 bases. The length of the CDR3 is 16 residues. The DNA for the CDR3 is TGCAGTGCCACCATACCGGGACAGATTAGCAATCAGCCCCAGCATTTT. This gives the protein CSATIPGQISNQPQHF.

Comments on this clone: A junction end diverges from the germline sequence, so it may reflect a read error. The chain is built from TRBV19 and TRBJ1-1; possibly TRBD1 for D (5 bases). The CDR3 is 13 amino acids. The germline V gene encodes CDR1 LNHDA and CDR2 SQIVND (reference sequence). CDR3 residues: CARSIMGLSEAFF. The CDR3 nucleotides read TGTGCCAGAAGTATCATGGGGCTCTCTGAAGCTTTCTTT.